This T cell receptor beta chain emerged from a study of high-grade serous ovarian cancer treatment subgroups. Across the study: Each sample yielded on average about 7,000 unique TCR beta rearrangements from about 15,000 reads. Regarding the study as a whole: Bulk tumor TCR sequencing gave no spatial information. Repertoire analysis covered CDR3 alone, not CDR1 or CDR2. Different patients shared almost no repertoire; same-patient tumors shared about 0.11 to 0.85.

The junction had 10 bases not matched to a gene; V was cut back by 5 bases and J by 6 bases. The CDR3 spans 14 residues. Germline V CDR1 and CDR2: SGHVS, FNYEAQ. The data were produced by immunoSEQ multiplex PCR, yet TCRdb's version contains in-frame clones alone and is incomplete. This table holds about 30,000 clones, around 80% found once. Comments on this clone: The antigen is not known.

Tumor tissue was taken before any definitive surgery or chemotherapy was given. V and J are TRBV7-6 and TRBJ2-7, with TRBD1 identical over 7 bases. What was sequenced was tumor tissue. This sequence was found in a human donor with high-grade serous ovarian cancer. This chain's CDR3 is CASSPDRAVGEQYF. The CDR3 coding sequence is TGTGCCAGCAGCCCAGACAGGGCGGTTGGCGAGCAGTACTTC.